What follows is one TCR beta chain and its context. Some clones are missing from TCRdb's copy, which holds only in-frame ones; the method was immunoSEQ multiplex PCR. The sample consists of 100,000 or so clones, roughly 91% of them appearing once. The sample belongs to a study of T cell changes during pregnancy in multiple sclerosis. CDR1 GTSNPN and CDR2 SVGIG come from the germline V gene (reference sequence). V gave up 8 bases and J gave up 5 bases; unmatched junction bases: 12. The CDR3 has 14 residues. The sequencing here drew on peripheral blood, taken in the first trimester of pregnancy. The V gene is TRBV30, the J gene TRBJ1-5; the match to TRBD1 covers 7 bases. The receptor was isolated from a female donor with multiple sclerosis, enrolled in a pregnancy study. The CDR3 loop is CAQSQGRGDQPQHF. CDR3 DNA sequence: TGTGCCCAGTCACAGGGGCGGGGGGATCAGCCCCAGCATTTT.